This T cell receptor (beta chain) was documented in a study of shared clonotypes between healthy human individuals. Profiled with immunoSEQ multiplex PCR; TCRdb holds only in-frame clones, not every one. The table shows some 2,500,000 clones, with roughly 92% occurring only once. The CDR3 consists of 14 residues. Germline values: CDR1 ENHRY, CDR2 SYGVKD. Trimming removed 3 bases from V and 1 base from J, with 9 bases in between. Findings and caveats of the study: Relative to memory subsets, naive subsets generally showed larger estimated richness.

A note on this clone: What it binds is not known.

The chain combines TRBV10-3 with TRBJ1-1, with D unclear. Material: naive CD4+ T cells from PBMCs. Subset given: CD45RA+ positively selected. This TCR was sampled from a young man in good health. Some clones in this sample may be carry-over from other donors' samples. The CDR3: CAISEKGPNTEAFF. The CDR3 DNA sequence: TGTGCCATCAGTGAAAAGGGCCCGAACACTGAAGCTTTCTTT.